This T cell receptor (beta chain) is from a study of blood T cell repertoires in COVID-19. Study in general: Samples taken during acute and convalescent COVID-19 were collected in the United States, Italy and Spain.

The protocol was immunoSEQ multiplex PCR, while the TCRdb copy is restricted to in-frame clones and leaves out a portion. The sample has about 150,000 clones, around four fifths seen once. Study members were between roughly 18 and 100 years old and lived in 20 to 30 US regions. This clonotype was sampled from a woman in her forties or fifties who had recovered from COVID-19. Sequencing used PBMCs or T cells enriched from blood (not recorded which).

Written as DNA, the CDR3 is TGTGCCTGGAGTGAGCTTATTACGACAGGTCCCTACGAGCAGTACTTC. Its translation: CAWSELITTGPYEQYF. V gene TRBV30 combines with J gene TRBJ2-7, with D tentatively TRBD1 (6 bases). The CDR3 covers 16 residues. CDR1 and CDR2 (germline): GTSNPN, SVGIG (reference sequence). Trimming took 1 base from V and 2 from J, leaving 18 bases between them.